This TCR beta chain was captured by sequencing in a study of memory CD4+ T cells and cytomegalovirus serostatus. Study-wide results and limits: Of 150 to 200 reported CMV TCRbeta sequences, roughly 70 were found in memory CD4+ repertoires. Median bootstrapped AUC for CMV status was about 0.96 originally, 0.85 to 0.92 US-trained. The CMV-associated TCR signature appears largely within the CD4+ memory repertoire.

The sort gate was single viable CD3+CD4+CD8-CD45RO+ cells for memory CD4+ T cells. Positive selection with CD4 microbeads enriched total CD4+ T cells. Sequencing used immunoSEQ multiplex PCR; TCRdb keeps in-frame clones, though not all of them. This table has about 64,000 clones, over 60% appearing once. Points on this clone: Its antigen is undetermined.

The V and J ends lost 5 bases and 3 bases respectively, with 14 bases between them. Germline V CDR1 and CDR2: SGHAT, FQNNGV. The CDR3 totals 14 residues. The chain couples TRBV11-2 to TRBJ2-7; D unresolved. The sample was memory CD4+ T cells from blood. This TCR was recovered from an adult in good health and CMV-seronegative. For the CDR3, the DNA is TGTGCCAGCAGCCTGATGGTTTCGCACTACGAGCAGTACTTC. Amino acid sequence: CASSLMVSHYEQYF.